This entry is about one T cell receptor (beta chain). The antigen is undetermined. Both 60 Vbeta primers and 13 Jbeta primers went into the PCR. Using immunoSEQ multiplex PCR, the repertoire was profiled, and TCRdb retains in-frame clones only, with some absent. The table records under 200,000 clones, 65% to 80% of them present only once. When sampled, the donors appeared nominally healthy, though they likely had unrecorded immune exposures. These data come from a study of cytomegalovirus exposure and HLA in healthy donors. General study results and limits: Common viral pathogens were later found to be apparently linked to several of the most significant clusters.

From germline, CDR1 is LNHDA and CDR2 SQIVND (reference sequence). The CDR3 loop spans 15 amino acids. V was shortened by 7 bases and J by 10 bases, with 23 bases between the two germline ends. The V and J genes are TRBV19 and TRBJ1-3, with D possibly TRBD1 on 6 matching bases. Sequencing was carried out using PBMCs. The source of this sequence is a woman between 40 and 50 years old in good health and CMV-seropositive. CDR3 nucleotide sequence: TGTGCCAGTATTCCCCCCCCGGACAGCCCGACGACCATATATTTT. This gives the protein CASIPPPDSPTTIYF.